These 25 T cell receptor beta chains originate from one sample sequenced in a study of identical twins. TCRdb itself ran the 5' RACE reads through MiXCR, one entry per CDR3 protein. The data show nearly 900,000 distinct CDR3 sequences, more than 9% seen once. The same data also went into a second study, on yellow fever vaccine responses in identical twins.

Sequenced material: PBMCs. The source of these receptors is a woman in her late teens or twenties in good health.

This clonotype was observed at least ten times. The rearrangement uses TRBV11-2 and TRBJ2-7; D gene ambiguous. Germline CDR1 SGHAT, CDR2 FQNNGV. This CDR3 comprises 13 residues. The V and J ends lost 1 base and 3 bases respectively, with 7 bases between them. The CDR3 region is CASSLGTDYEQYV. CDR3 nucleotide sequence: TGTGCCAGCAGCTTAGGGACGGACTACGAGCAGTACGTC.

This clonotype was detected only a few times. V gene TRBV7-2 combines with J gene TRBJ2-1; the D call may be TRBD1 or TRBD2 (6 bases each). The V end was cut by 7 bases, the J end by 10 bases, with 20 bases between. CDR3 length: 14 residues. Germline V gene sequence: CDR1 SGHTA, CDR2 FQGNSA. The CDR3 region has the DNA TGTGCCAGCAAAGGGGGAGGAGGCCTTTCGGAGCAGTTCTTC. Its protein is CASKGGGGLSEQFF.

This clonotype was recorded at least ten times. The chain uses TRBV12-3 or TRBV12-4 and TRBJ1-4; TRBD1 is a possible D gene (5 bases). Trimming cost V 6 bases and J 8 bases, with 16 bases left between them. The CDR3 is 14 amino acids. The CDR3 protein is CASSRGGFNEKLFF. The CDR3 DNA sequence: TGTGCCAGCAGCCGCGGGGGTTTTAACGAAAAACTGTTTTTT.

Here the CDR3 DNA reads TGTGCCAGCAAGGGGACAGGGGCGAACAATGAGCAGTTCTTC. It specifies CASKGTGANNEQFF. The chain is built from TRBV12-3 or TRBV12-4 and TRBJ2-1; 10 bases are a match to TRBD1. Trimming took 7 bases from V and 5 from J; bases not matched to a gene: 5. There are 14 residues in the CDR3.

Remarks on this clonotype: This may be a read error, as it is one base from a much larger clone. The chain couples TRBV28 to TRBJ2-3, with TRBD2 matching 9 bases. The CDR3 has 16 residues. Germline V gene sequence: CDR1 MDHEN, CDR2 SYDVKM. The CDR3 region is CASSFLAGGPTDTKYF. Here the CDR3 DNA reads TGTGCCAGCAGTTTTCTCGCGGGAGGGCCCACAGATACGAAGTATTTT.

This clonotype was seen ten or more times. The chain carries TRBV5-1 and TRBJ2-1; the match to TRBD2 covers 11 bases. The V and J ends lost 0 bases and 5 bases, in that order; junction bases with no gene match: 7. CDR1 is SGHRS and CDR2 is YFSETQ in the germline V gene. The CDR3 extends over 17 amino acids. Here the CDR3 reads CASSLASLAGENNEQFF. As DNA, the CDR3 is TGCGCCAGCAGCTTGGCCTCACTAGCGGGGGAAAACAATGAGCAGTTCTTC.

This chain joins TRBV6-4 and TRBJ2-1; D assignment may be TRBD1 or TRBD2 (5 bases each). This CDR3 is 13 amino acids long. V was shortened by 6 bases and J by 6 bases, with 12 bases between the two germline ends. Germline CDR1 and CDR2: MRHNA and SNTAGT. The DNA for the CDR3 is TGTGCCAGCAGAGCAGGGAGTAGCAATGAGCAGTTCTTC. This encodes CASRAGSSNEQFF.

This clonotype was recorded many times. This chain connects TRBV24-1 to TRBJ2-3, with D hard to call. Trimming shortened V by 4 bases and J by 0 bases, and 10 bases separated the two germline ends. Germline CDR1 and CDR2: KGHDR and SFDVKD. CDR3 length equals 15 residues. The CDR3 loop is CATSDRDKSTDTQYF. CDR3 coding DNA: TGTGCCACCAGTGACCGCGATAAAAGCACAGATACGCAGTATTTT.

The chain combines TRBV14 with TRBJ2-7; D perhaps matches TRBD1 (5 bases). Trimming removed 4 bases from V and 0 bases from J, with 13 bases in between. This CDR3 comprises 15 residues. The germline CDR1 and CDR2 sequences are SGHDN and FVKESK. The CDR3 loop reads CASSLIGASSYEQYF. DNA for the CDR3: TGTGCCAGCAGCCTAATTGGGGCTAGCTCCTACGAGCAGTACTTC. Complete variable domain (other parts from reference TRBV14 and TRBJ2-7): EAGVTQFPSHSVIEKGQTVTLRCDPISGHDNLYWYRRVMGKEIKFLLHFVKESKQDESGMPNNRFLAERTGGTYSTLKVQPAELEDSGVYFCASSLIGASSYEQYFGPGTRLTVT.

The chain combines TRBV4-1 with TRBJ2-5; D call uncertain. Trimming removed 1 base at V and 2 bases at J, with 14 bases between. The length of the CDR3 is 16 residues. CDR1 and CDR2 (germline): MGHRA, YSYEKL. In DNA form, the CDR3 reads TGCGCCAGCAGCCAAGGTCCGGCAGAACATCAAGAGACCCAGTACTTC. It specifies CASSQGPAEHQETQYF.

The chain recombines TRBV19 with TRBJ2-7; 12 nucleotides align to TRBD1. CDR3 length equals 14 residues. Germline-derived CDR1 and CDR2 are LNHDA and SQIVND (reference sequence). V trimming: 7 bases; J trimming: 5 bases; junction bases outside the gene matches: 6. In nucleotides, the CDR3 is TGTGCCAGTAAGACCGGGACAGGGGGCCACGAGCAGTACTTC. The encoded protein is CASKTGTGGHEQYF.

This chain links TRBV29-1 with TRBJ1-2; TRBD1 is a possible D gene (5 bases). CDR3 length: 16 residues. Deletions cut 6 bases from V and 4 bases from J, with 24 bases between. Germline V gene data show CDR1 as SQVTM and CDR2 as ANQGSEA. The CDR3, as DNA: TGCAGCGTCTGGGGCGGGGTACCCCTTACTACCTATGGCTACACCTTC. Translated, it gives CSVWGGVPLTTYGYTF.

The CDR3 region has the DNA TGTGCCACCTCATTGAGCTCCTACGAGCAGTACGTC. Amino acid sequence: CATSLSSYEQYV. This rearrangement joins TRBV28 to TRBJ2-7, with unresolved D. The ends were cut back, 10 bases at V and 0 bases at J, with 10 bases in the middle. Per the germline V gene, CDR1 is MDHEN and CDR2 is SYDVKM. The CDR3 is 12 residues long.

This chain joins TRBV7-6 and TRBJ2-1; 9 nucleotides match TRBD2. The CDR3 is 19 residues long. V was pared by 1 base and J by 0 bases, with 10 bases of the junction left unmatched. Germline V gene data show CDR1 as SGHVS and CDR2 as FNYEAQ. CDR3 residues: CASSLGGLAKLSSYNEQFF. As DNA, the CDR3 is TGTGCCAGCAGCTTAGGGGGACTAGCTAAGTTAAGCTCCTACAATGAGCAGTTCTTC.

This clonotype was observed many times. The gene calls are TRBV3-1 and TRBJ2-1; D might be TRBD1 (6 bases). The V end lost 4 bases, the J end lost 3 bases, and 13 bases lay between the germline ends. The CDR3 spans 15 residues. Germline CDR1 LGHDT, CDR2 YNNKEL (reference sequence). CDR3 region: CASSPQEGGYNEQFF. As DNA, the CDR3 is TGTGCCAGCAGCCCCCAGGAAGGGGGCTACAATGAGCAGTTCTTC.

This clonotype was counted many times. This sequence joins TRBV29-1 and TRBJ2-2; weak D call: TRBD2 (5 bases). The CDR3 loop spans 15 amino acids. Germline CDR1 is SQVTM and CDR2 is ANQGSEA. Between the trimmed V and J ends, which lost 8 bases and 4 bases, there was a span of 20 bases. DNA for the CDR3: TGCAGCCGTGTGGTCCCTGAGCGGATCACCGGGGAGCTGTTTTTT. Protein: CSRVVPERITGELFF.

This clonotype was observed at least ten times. As DNA, the CDR3 is TGTGCCACCAGCAGGGGACAGGTGGGCAATCAGCCCCAGCATTTT. It codes for CATSRGQVGNQPQHF. The V call is TRBV15, the J call TRBJ1-5; 8 bases are a match to TRBD1. This CDR3 region has 15 residues. CDR1 LNHNV and CDR2 YYDKDF come from the germline V gene (reference sequence). J lost 2 bases, V lost 3 bases, and 3 bases had no gene match. The full variable domain, rest sourced from reference TRBV15 and TRBJ1-5, is DAMVIQNPRYQVTQFGKPVTLSCSQTLNHNVMYWYQQKSSQAPKLLFHYYDKDFNNEADTPDNFQSRRPNTSFCFLDIRSPGLGDTAMYLCATSRGQVGNQPQHFGDGTRLSIL.

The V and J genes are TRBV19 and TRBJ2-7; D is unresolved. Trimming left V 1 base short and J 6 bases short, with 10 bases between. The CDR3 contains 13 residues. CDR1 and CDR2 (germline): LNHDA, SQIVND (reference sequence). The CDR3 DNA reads TGTGCCAGTAGTATAGCCCCCGGTGGCGAGCAGTACGTC. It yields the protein CASSIAPGGEQYV.

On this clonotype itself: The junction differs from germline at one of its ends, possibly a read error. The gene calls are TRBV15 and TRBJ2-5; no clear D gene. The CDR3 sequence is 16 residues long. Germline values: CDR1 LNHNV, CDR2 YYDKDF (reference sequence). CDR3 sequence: CAISRDTLSYQETQYF. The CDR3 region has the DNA TGTGCCATCAGCAGAGATACCCTGTCCTACCAAGAGACCCAGTACTTC.

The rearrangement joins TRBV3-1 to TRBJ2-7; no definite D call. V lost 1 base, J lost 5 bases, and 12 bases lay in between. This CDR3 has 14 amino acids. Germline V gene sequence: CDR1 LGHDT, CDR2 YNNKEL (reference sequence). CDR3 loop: CASSQAQFWDEQYF. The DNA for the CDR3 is TGTGCCAGCAGCCAAGCACAGTTCTGGGACGAGCAGTACTTC.

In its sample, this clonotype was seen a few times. CDR3 amino acids: CASSLAPTVNTEAFF. CDR3 DNA sequence: TGCGCCAGCAGCTTGGCCCCGACAGTCAACACTGAAGCTTTCTTT. This chain uses TRBV5-1 with TRBJ1-1; possibly TRBD1 for D (5 bases). Germline CDR1 and CDR2: SGHRS and YFSETQ. The V gene lost 0 bases and the J gene lost 2 bases, with 11 bases spanning the gap. The CDR3 extends over 15 amino acids.

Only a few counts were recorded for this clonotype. The chain's CDR3 is CASSQQGASNQPQHF. The CDR3 DNA reads TGTGCCAGCAGCCAACAGGGGGCTAGTAATCAGCCCCAGCATTTT. The chain uses TRBV3-1 and TRBJ1-5, with 8 nucleotides matching TRBD1. In germline, CDR1 is LGHDT, CDR2 YNNKEL (reference sequence). V shed 2 bases and J 4 bases; nucleotides not matched to a gene: 4. The CDR3 totals 15 residues.

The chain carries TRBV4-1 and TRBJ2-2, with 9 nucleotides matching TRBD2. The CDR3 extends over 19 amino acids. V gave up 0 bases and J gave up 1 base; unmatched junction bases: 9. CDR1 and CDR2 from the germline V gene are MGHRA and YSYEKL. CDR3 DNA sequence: TGCGCCAGCAGCCAAGATCGCGCGGGGGGGCCCTTGAACACCGGGGAGCTGTTTTTT. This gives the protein CASSQDRAGGPLNTGELFF.

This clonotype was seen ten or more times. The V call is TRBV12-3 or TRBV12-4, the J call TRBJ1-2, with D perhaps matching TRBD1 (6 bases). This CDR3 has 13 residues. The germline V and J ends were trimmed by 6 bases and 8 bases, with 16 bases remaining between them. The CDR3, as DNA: TGTGCCAGCAGCCTATCTAACAGGGAAGGCTACACCTTC. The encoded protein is CASSLSNREGYTF.

CDR3 in DNA: TGCGCCAGCAGCCCGGCCCGTAGCGGGGAGACCTACGAGCAGTACTTC. This gives the protein CASSPARSGETYEQYF. V and J are TRBV5-1 and TRBJ2-7, with 8 bases fitting TRBD2. V lost 4 bases to trimming and J lost 2 bases; unmatched junction nucleotides: 11. The CDR3 runs to 16 residues. CDR1 and CDR2 from the germline V gene are SGHRS and YFSETQ.